Listed here are 13 T cell receptor beta chains from one sample, sequenced in a study of T cell responses to AZD1222 COVID-19 vaccine. The repertoire was sequenced with immunoSEQ multiplex PCR; TCRdb's copy has only in-frame clones and lacks some. The data contain roughly 93,000 clones, roughly nine tenths of them seen just once; the ten biggest clones take up about 26%. The specimen was peripheral blood, collected on day 0 of AZD1222 vaccination. The source of these receptors is an adult in good health.

The chain combines TRBV6-5 with TRBJ1-5; 9 nucleotides line up with TRBD1. Trimming took 4 bases from V and 11 from J; bases not matched to a gene: 12. CDR1 is MNHEY, CDR2 SVGAGI, per germline. The CDR3 sequence is 15 residues long. CDR3 coding DNA: TGTGCCAGCAGTTCGGGGGGGACAGGGACTTTGGCCCAGCATTTT. It is translated as CASSSGGTGTLAQHF.

The chain recombines TRBV5-1 with TRBJ1-3, with D possibly matching TRBD1 (6 bases). CDR3 length equals 16 residues. CDR1 and CDR2 (germline): SGHRS, YFSETQ. Deletions cut 0 bases from V and 2 bases from J, with 12 bases between. DNA of the CDR3: TGCGCCAGCAGCTTGGAACAGGGTTCGGCTGGAAACACCATATATTTT. This sequence encodes CASSLEQGSAGNTIYF.

V gene TRBV5-4 combines with J gene TRBJ1-4; D gene unclear. The length of the CDR3 is 15 residues. Germline V CDR1 and CDR2: SGHNT, YYREEE (reference sequence). V lost 6 bases, J lost 5 bases, and 17 bases lay in between. The CDR3 region is CASTRRRRANEKLFF. CDR3 nucleotide sequence: TGTGCCAGCACCCGAAGGCGGCGGGCGAATGAAAAACTGTTTTTT.

The V and J genes are TRBV30 and TRBJ2-7; 7 bases are shared with TRBD2. CDR3 length equals 13 residues. The V and J ends lost 5 bases and 6 bases, in that order; junction bases with no gene match: 10. Germline CDR1 is GTSNPN and CDR2 is SVGIG (reference sequence). CDR3 in DNA: TGTGCCTGGGGTAGGAGCGGGACCGGCGAGCAGTACTTC. It codes for CAWGRSGTGEQYF.

This chain joins TRBV6-4 and TRBJ2-3; D may be TRBD1 (6 bases). The V gene's germline CDR1 is MRHNA and CDR2 SNTAGT. The V and J ends lost 0 bases and 4 bases respectively, with 14 bases between them. This CDR3 is 16 amino acids long. The CDR3 region has the DNA TGTGCCAGCAGTGACTCTGGGGGCGCGGCCGCAGATACGCAGTATTTT. This translates into CASSDSGGAAADTQYF.

The chain combines TRBV6-2 or TRBV6-3 with TRBJ2-1; 14 nucleotides match TRBD2. V was clipped by 6 bases and J by 7 bases; unmatched bases: 5. The CDR3 runs to 15 residues. Per the germline V gene, CDR1 is MNHEY and CDR2 is SVGEGT. The CDR3, as DNA: TGTGCCAGCAGCCTGGGACTAGCGGGAGAAAATGAGCAGTTCTTC. Translation: CASSLGLAGENEQFF.

This clone is a singleton in its sample. The J gene is TRBJ2-5, the V gene TRBV24-1; D is ambiguous. The germline V and J ends were trimmed by 4 bases and 5 bases, with 16 bases remaining between them. There are 15 residues in the CDR3. Germline V CDR1 and CDR2: KGHDR, SFDVKD. The CDR3 spells CATSDPQTFGETQYF. The CDR3 DNA reads TGTGCCACCAGTGACCCTCAGACATTTGGGGAGACCCAGTACTTC.

The chain uses TRBV7-9 and TRBJ1-1; 7 nucleotides align to TRBD1. The CDR3 sequence is 14 residues long. Trimming removed 3 bases from V and 4 bases from J; junction bases left unmatched: 5. Germline values: CDR1 SEHNR, CDR2 FQNEAQ (reference sequence). The CDR3 loop reads CASSFRSGGTEAFF. The DNA of the CDR3 is TGTGCCAGCAGCTTTCGGTCAGGGGGCACTGAAGCTTTCTTT.

The V call is TRBV5-1, the J call TRBJ2-1; 9 bases agree with TRBD2. CDR3 length: 17 amino acids. Looked up from germline, CDR1 is SGHRS and CDR2 is YFSETQ. After removal of 4 bases from V and 7 bases from J, the junction contained 15 bases not matched to a gene. The CDR3 bases are TGCGCCAGCAGCCCGACGGTTCTAGCGGGAAGAGGGAATGAGCAGTTCTTC. Translation gives CASSPTVLAGRGNEQFF.

V is TRBV21-1 and J is TRBJ2-7. TRBV21-1 is given as a pseudogene. The CDR3 is made up of 12 amino acids. The CDR3 coding sequence is TGTGCCAGCAGCAAAACCCCCTACGAGCAGTACTTC. Protein product: CASSKTPYEQYF.

The CDR3 bases are TGTGCCAGCAGCAAAACTAGCCCAGGATACGAGCAGTACTTC. As protein: CASSKTSPGYEQYF. V gene TRBV7-9 combines with J gene TRBJ2-7; D perhaps matches TRBD2 (6 bases). V lost 5 bases, J lost 4 bases, and 15 bases lay in between. Germline V lookup: CDR1 SEHNR, CDR2 FQNEAQ (reference sequence). CDR3 length: 14 amino acids.

The rearrangement links TRBV5-1 to TRBJ2-2, with D possibly TRBD1 on 6 matching bases. This CDR3 has 15 residues. Trimming cost V 3 bases and J 2 bases, with 11 bases left between them. Germline assignment: CDR1 SGHRS and CDR2 YFSETQ. The CDR3 region has the DNA TGCGCCAGCAGCTCCGGGACATCTAACACCGGGGAGCTGTTTTTT. This encodes CASSSGTSNTGELFF.

The V call is TRBV29-1, the J call TRBJ2-3; possible D gene TRBD1, 6 bases. The CDR3 is 13 residues long. CDR1 is SQVTM and CDR2 is ANQGSEA in the germline V gene. With 6 bases removed from V and 1 base from J, the gap between germline ends came to 11 bases. Here the CDR3 DNA reads TGCAGCGTACAGGGTATGGGCACAGATACGCAGTATTTT. Translation: CSVQGMGTDTQYF.